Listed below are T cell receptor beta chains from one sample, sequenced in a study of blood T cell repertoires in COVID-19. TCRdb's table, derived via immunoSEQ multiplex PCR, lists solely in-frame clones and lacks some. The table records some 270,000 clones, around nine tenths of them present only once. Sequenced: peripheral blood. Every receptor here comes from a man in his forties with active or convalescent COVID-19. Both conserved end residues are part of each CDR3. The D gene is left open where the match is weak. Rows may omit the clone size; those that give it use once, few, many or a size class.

CDR3nt: TGTGCCAGCAGTCCCCGGTATAGCAATCAGCCCCAGCATTTT
CDR3aa: CASSPRYSNQPQHF
j_gene: TRBJ1-5
d_gene: NA
abundance: NA
len: 14
v_gene: TRBV27

CDR3nt: TGCGCCAGCAGTATCGCAGGGCCCTCCTACGAGCAGTACTTC
CDR3aa: CASSIAGPSYEQYF
j_gene: TRBJ2-7
d_gene: NA
abundance: NA
len: 14
v_gene: TRBV23-1

CDR3nt: TGTGCCAGCAGAGCCTCGGGTGGTTTCGTGGAAAAACTGTTTTTT
CDR3aa: CASRASGGFVEKLFF
j_gene: TRBJ1-4
d_gene: NA
abundance: NA
len: 15
v_gene: TRBV2

CDR3nt: TGTGCCACCAGTGATACTTCTGACAGGGGGCGAGTTGGAGAGACCCAGTACTTC
CDR3aa: CATSDTSDRGRVGETQYF
j_gene: TRBJ2-5
d_gene: TRBD1
abundance: NA
len: 18
v_gene: TRBV24-1

CDR3nt: TGTGCCAGCAGCTTGGTGACGGGACGGAGGGGAAGCGATGAGCAGTTCTTC
CDR3aa: CASSLVTGRRGSDEQFF
j_gene: TRBJ2-1
d_gene: NA
abundance: NA
len: 17
v_gene: TRBV5-6

CDR3nt: TGTGCCAGCAGCCATAGGCAGACAAAATCCTACGAGCAGTACTTC
CDR3aa: CASSHRQTKSYEQYF
j_gene: TRBJ2-7
d_gene: NA
abundance: NA
len: 15
v_gene: TRBV3-1/TRBV3-2

CDR3nt: TGTGCCACCCGGGGAACATACAATGAGCAGTTCTTC
CDR3aa: CATRGTYNEQFF
j_gene: TRBJ2-1
d_gene: NA
abundance: NA
len: 12
v_gene: TRBV10-3

CDR3nt: TGTGCCAGCAGCGTAGGGGCCGGACAGGGACTCGAGCAGTACTTC
CDR3aa: CASSVGAGQGLEQYF
j_gene: TRBJ2-7
d_gene: TRBD1
abundance: NA
len: 15
v_gene: TRBV9

CDR3nt: TGCGCCAGCAGCAGAATGACAGGGGGCTACTATGGCTACACCTTC
CDR3aa: CASSRMTGGYYGYTF
j_gene: TRBJ1-2
d_gene: TRBD1
abundance: NA
len: 15
v_gene: TRBV4-1

CDR3nt: TGTGCCTGGAGTAAAAGGGTCGGGACAAGAAATCAGCCCCAGCATTTT
CDR3aa: CAWSKRVGTRNQPQHF
j_gene: TRBJ1-5
d_gene: NA
abundance: NA
len: 16
v_gene: TRBV30

CDR3nt: TGTGCCAGCAGCGTGGGCCATGGCTACACCTTC
CDR3aa: CASSVGHGYTF
j_gene: TRBJ1-2
d_gene: NA
abundance: once
len: 11
v_gene: TRBV7-9

CDR3nt: TGTGCCAGCAGCCCCTCAGGGGGACCCTATAATCAGCCCCAGCATTTT
CDR3aa: CASSPSGGPYNQPQHF
j_gene: TRBJ1-5
d_gene: TRBD1
abundance: many
len: 16
v_gene: TRBV7-6

CDR3nt: TGTGCCAGCAGCTTAACACCAGGTCTCGGGGTCGAGCAGTACTTC
CDR3aa: CASSLTPGLGVEQYF
j_gene: TRBJ2-7
d_gene: NA
abundance: NA
len: 15
v_gene: TRBV7-3